A selection of T cell receptor beta chains follows, all from one sample in a study of CD8+ T cells in alopecia areata. Only in-frame clones appear in the TCRdb table, and some are missing; sequencing was by immunoSEQ multiplex PCR. The sample shows about 290,000 clones, 58% of them seen only once. Sequenced material: CD4+ T cells sorted from blood, taken at week 24, from a patient treated with tofacitinib. These receptors were collected from a human donor with alopecia areata. CDR3s include the opening cysteine and the closing phenylalanine or tryptophan.

V	CDR3
TRBV15	CATSKLQEGYEQYF
TRBV30	CAWALGTDTQYF
TRBV5-1	CASSLGQGYYGYTF
TRBV19	CASSIIGTRGNQPQHF
TRBV7-9	CASSLSSPSTDTQYF
TRBV18	CASSPTRPGNSGANVLTF
TRBV5-4	CASSSRFVMNTEAFF
TRBV27	CASSLPAGGNTGELFF
TRBV5-1	CASSRGQFLFLEAFF
TRBV4-1	CASSLQSGGRGQPQHF
TRBV4-2	CASSTPNKEQFF
TRBV7-9	CASSFASGGTEAFF
TRBV29-1	CSSLRGNTEAFF
TRBV2	CASSVGTSTDTQYF
TRBV11-2	CASSLRPRNTEAFF
TRBV4-3	CASSQDPGTSNQPQHF
TRBV4-1	CASSPLAKDEQFF
TRBV10-3	CAISEVGGEETQYF
TRBV15	CATSRDLGNQPQHF
TRBV29-1	CSVATAASNQPQHF
TRBV5-1	CASSLAGSGNEQFF
TRBV5-6	CASSPDARFGEQFF
TRBV5-1	CASSFGRAGASGANVLTF
TRBV6-1	CATSRTKGAYEQYF
TRBV15	CATSRDAVSYEQYF
TRBV6-1	CASSETNTGELFF
TRBV15	CATSRDLFGQGNTGELFF
TRBV2	CASSESQGNSPLHF
TRBV9	CASSVAVSVRGQAEKLFF
TRBV6-5	CASSYSAGYGYTF
TRBV7-6	CASSLQQGPNTEAFF
TRBV30	CAWSPRPGTGRNQPQHF
TRBV7-2	CASSSTGLAPYNEQFF
TRBV7-6	CASSGEGLAGGEEQFF
TRBV6-5	CASSYSEQSYEQYF
TRBV6-5	CASSPTAGGAFF
TRBV2	CASSEMGETQYF
TRBV29-1	CSAVKGRNTEAFF
TRBV7-9	CASSSGTSPTGELFF
TRBV29-1	CSAQSRGVGYGYTF
TRBV7-2	CASTSDSNQPQHF
TRBV2	CASIRTSDTQYF
TRBV19	CASRRAANYGYTF
TRBV5-1	CASSLEGANEKLFF
TRBV2	CASSRLAGTLYEQYF
TRBV30	CAWRQLGAPSSLETQYF
TRBV10-3	CAISGPGPPRELFF
TRBV5-6	CASSGRGHQPQHF